The rows below give T cell receptor beta chains drawn from one sample of a study of blood T cell repertoires in COVID-19. Sequencing was performed with immunoSEQ multiplex PCR; in TCRdb, only in-frame clones are kept and a portion is missing. The repertoire holds some 180,000 clones, with over 70% as singletons. Input material: peripheral blood. The receptors were sampled from a man aged 60 to 69 with acute or convalescent COVID-19. Each CDR3 is given with its conserved first and last residue. The order of the fields is clone size, J gene, D gene, V gene, CDR3 protein, CDR3 DNA. The D gene is left open where the match is weak. Clone size is given for some rows only: seen once, a few or many times, or a class if the clone is expanded.

. TRBJ1-4 . TRBV5-1 CASSLVAGSNEKLFF TGCGCCAGCAGCTTAGTGGCGGGGAGTAATGAAAAACTGTTTTTT
. TRBJ1-2 . TRBV25-1 CASSEYIQQSYGYTF TGTGCCAGCAGTGAATATATTCAACAGTCCTATGGCTACACCTTC
. TRBJ2-1 TRBD2 TRBV18 CASSATREGKNEQFF TGTGCCAGCTCAGCCACTAGGGAGGGAAAAAATGAGCAGTTCTTC
. TRBJ2-2 . TRBV3-1/TRBV3-2 CASSQTGELFF TGTGCCAGCAGCCAAACTGGGGAGCTGTTTTTT
. TRBJ2-7 . TRBV11-2 CASSTIRGFSLEQYF TGTGCCAGCAGCACGATTAGAGGGTTCTCCCTCGAGCAGTACTTC
. TRBJ2-6 . TRBV25-1 CASSGGAGANVLTF TGTGCCAGCAGCGGCGGGGCTGGGGCCAACGTCCTGACTTTC
once TRBJ2-4 TRBD2 TRBV7-2 CASSSGLAGEWRNIQYF TGTGCCAGCAGCTCGGGACTAGCGGGAGAATGGAGAAACATTCAGTACTTC
. TRBJ1-5 . TRBV6-1 CASSEGVRGNQPQHF TGTGCCAGCAGTGAAGGTGTCAGGGGCAATCAGCCCCAGCATTTT
few TRBJ2-1 . TRBV24-1 CATSDSESTFYNEQFF TGTGCCACCAGTGATTCGGAGAGTACCTTTTACAATGAGCAGTTCTTC
. TRBJ2-6 . TRBV29-1 CSAVTGANVLTF TGCAGCGCGGTAACTGGGGCCAACGTCCTGACTTTC
. TRBJ2-1 TRBD2 TRBV12-3/TRBV12-4 CASRTGLYNEQFF TGTGCCAGCAGGACGGGACTATACAATGAGCAGTTCTTC
. TRBJ2-1 . TRBV4-2 CASSLPTASPGSSYNEQFF TGTGCCAGCAGCCTCCCTACCGCTTCCCCGGGGAGTTCCTACAATGAGCAGTTCTTC
once TRBJ1-4 TRBD1 TRBV10-3 CAISEFDRVHEKLFF TGTGCCATCAGTGAGTTCGACAGGGTACATGAAAAACTGTTTTTT
. TRBJ1-1 TRBD1 TRBV5-1 CASSLFGQGDTEAFF TGCGCCAGCAGCTTGTTTGGACAGGGCGACACTGAAGCTTTCTTT
. TRBJ1-6 . TRBV12-3/TRBV12-4 CASSFPGSPLHF TGTGCCAGCAGTTTCCCCGGTTCACCCCTCCACTTT
. TRBJ1-2 TRBD1 TRBV2 CASSEATTGGGHGYTF TGTGCCAGCAGTGAAGCGACCACAGGGGGTGGGCATGGCTACACCTTC
. TRBJ2-1 TRBD2 TRBV11-2 CASSIRGGLYNEQFF TGTGCCAGCAGCATACGGGGGGGCCTCTACAATGAGCAGTTCTTC
once TRBJ2-1 TRBD1 TRBV5-1 CASSPGQGNYNEQFF TGCGCCAGCAGCCCGGGACAGGGGAACTACAATGAGCAGTTCTTC
. TRBJ2-1 . TRBV30 CAWKAGGTDPNEQFF TGTGCCTGGAAGGCGGGCGGGACGGACCCCAATGAGCAGTTCTTC
. TRBJ2-7 . TRBV11-1 CASSLSTPSYEQYF TGTGCCAGCAGCTTAAGCACGCCATCCTACGAGCAGTACTTC
once TRBJ1-2 TRBD1 TRBV29-1 CSVGKDRGPDGYTF TGCAGCGTTGGAAAGGACAGGGGACCCGATGGCTACACCTTC
. TRBJ2-3 . TRBV29-1 CSVLTGGTDTQYF TGCAGCGTTCTGACAGGTGGCACAGATACGCAGTATTTT
. TRBJ2-7 . TRBV6-6 CASSPSSYEQYF TGTGCCAGCAGCCCTTCCTCCTACGAGCAGTACTTC
. TRBJ1-5 TRBD1 TRBV9 CASSVEGTVNQPQHF TGTGCCAGCAGCGTAGAGGGGACAGTCAATCAGCCCCAGCATTTT
. TRBJ1-4 . TRBV7-2 CASRDYNEKLFF TGTGCCAGCAGGGACTATAATGAAAAACTGTTTTTT
. TRBJ1-5 . TRBV6-5 CASSPRRGPLPQHF TGTGCCAGCAGTCCCCGGCGGGGACCTCTGCCCCAGCATTTT
. TRBJ2-7 . TRBV5-5 CASSESVSSTYEQYF TGTGCCAGCAGCGAATCGGTCTCCTCAACCTACGAGCAGTACTTC
few TRBJ2-2 TRBD2 TRBV2 CASSEFNRDYWTPGELFF TGTGCCAGCAGTGAGTTTAATCGGGACTACTGGACTCCCGGGGAGCTGTTTTTT
. TRBJ2-7 TRBD1 TRBV18 CASSLDRAAAPYEQYF TGTGCCAGCTCACTGGACAGGGCAGCGGCCCCCTACGAGCAGTACTTC
. TRBJ1-5 . TRBV3-1/TRBV3-2 CASSPGSVQPQHF TGTGCCAGCAGCCCAGGGTCGGTTCAGCCCCAGCATTTT
. TRBJ2-2 TRBD1 TRBV25-1 CASSVTGFAGELFF TGTGCCAGCAGTGTGACAGGGTTCGCCGGGGAGCTGTTTTTT
few TRBJ2-7 TRBD1 TRBV19 CASTIRGQGPHEQYF TGTGCCAGTACTATCCGGGGACAGGGCCCACACGAGCAGTACTTC
few TRBJ2-7 . TRBV12-3/TRBV12-4 CASNKTRYEQYF TGTGCCAGCAACAAGACTAGATACGAGCAGTACTTC
. TRBJ2-1 TRBD2 TRBV2 CASSTSGSNEQFF TGTGCCAGCTCGACTAGCGGGAGTAATGAGCAGTTCTTC
. TRBJ2-5 . TRBV12-2 CASRLAGDKYQETQYF TGTGCAAGTCGCTTAGCAGGTGACAAGTACCAAGAGACCCAGTACTTC
once TRBJ2-3 TRBD2 TRBV2 CASLGRGGTDTQYF TGTGCCAGCCTCGGGCGGGGGGGCACAGATACGCAGTATTTT
. TRBJ1-4 . TRBV5-1 CASSPFGRATNEKLFF TGCGCCAGCAGCCCCTTCGGCCGGGCAACTAATGAAAAACTGTTTTTT
few TRBJ1-5 . TRBV11-2 CASSPGTSSGQPQHF TGTGCCAGCAGCCCTGGGACATCATCAGGGCAGCCCCAGCATTTT
. TRBJ2-2 TRBD2 TRBV9 CASSVVGGASGRNTGELFF TGTGCCAGCAGCGTAGTCGGTGGGGCTAGCGGGAGAAACACCGGGGAGCTGTTTTTT
medium-sized TRBJ2-7 . TRBV7-8 CASSLAERHEQYF TGTGCCAGCAGCTTAGCGGAGAGGCACGAGCAGTACTTC
. TRBJ2-3 . TRBV7-2 CAGRDSYTDTQYF TGTGCCGGCCGGGACTCCTACACAGATACGCAGTATTTT
. TRBJ1-5 . TRBV29-1 CSARDKGNQPQHF TGCAGCGCCAGGGATAAGGGAAATCAGCCCCAGCATTTT
. TRBJ1-5 . TRBV6-6 CASNYMAYSNQPQHF TGTGCCAGCAATTACATGGCTTATAGCAATCAGCCCCAGCATTTT
. TRBJ1-2 TRBD1 TRBV6-5 CASKQGQGAYGYTF TGTGCCAGCAAACAGGGACAGGGGGCTTATGGCTACACCTTC